The clone carrying this T cell receptor (beta chain) was detected a few times. From RNA transcripts, TCR beta CDR3 regions were amplified. First-round RT-PCR targeting the TCR CDR3 was performed with the HTBI primer set. TCRdb reprocessed the multiplex PCR reads via MiXCR and lists one record per CDR3 protein. The table includes roughly 630,000 distinct CDR3 sequences, 15% to 18% detected once. The CDR3 loop spans 15 amino acids. J was trimmed by 0 bases and V by 2 bases; bases with no gene match: 3. Germline V CDR1 and CDR2: LNHDA, SQIVND (reference sequence). This entry belongs to a study of T cells in Graves' hyperthyroidism and ophthalmopathy.

The J gene is TRBJ1-1, the V gene TRBV19, with TRBD1 identical over 7 bases. The receptor was derived from a woman aged 25 to 39 with Graves' hyperthyroidism. Sequencing input: blood. CDR3 sequence: CASSIRGPMNTEAFF. For the CDR3, the DNA is TGTGCCAGTAGTATAAGGGGGCCTATGAACACTGAAGCTTTCTTT.